Presented here are 27 T cell receptor beta chains from one specimen sequenced in a study of blood T cell repertoires in COVID-19. Here immunoSEQ multiplex PCR was the method, and the copy in TCRdb shows in-frame clones only, minus some. The repertoire holds some 29,000 clones, with 89% as singletons. Sequencing used peripheral blood. These receptors were collected from a human donor in a cohort sampled during active COVID-19.

The V and J genes are TRBV11-2 and TRBJ1-4, with D possibly TRBD1 on 5 matching bases. The CDR3 consists of 15 residues. Between the trimmed V and J ends, which lost 1 base and 3 bases, there was a span of 9 bases. Per germline, CDR1 SGHAT and CDR2 FQNNGV. For the CDR3, the DNA is TGTGCCAGCAGCTTAGTTAGGGGCGCTAATGAAAAACTGTTTTTT. Amino acid sequence: CASSLVRGANEKLFF.

This clone has a single count. J is TRBJ1-2 and V is TRBV5-4; 7 positions match TRBD1. Per the germline V gene, CDR1 is SGHNT and CDR2 is YYREEE (reference sequence). There are 17 residues in the CDR3. Trimming cost V 4 bases and J 9 bases; bases outside gene matches: 21. CDR3 residues: CASSGDSRLTMAISYTF. CDR3 in DNA: TGTGCCAGCAGCGGGGACAGTAGGCTAACTATGGCTATAAGCTACACCTTC.

V gene TRBV3-1 (or the pseudogene TRBV3-2) combines with J gene TRBJ1-4; D gene uncertain. The CDR3 length is 15 residues. V gave up 1 base and J gave up 0 bases, with 6 bases separating them. Germline-derived CDR1 and CDR2 are LGHDT and YNNKEL (reference sequence). CDR3 residues: CASSQVAATNEKLFF. The CDR3 nucleotides read TGTGCCAGCAGCCAAGTCGCAGCAACTAATGAAAAACTGTTTTTT.

V is TRBV2 and J is TRBJ1-2, with unresolved D. V was clipped by 6 bases and J by 5 bases, with 10 bases between them. This CDR3 region has 12 residues. CDR1 and CDR2 (germline): SNHLY, FYNNEI. This chain's CDR3 is CASRGRDYGYTF. Written as DNA, the CDR3 is TGTGCCAGCAGAGGTCGGGATTATGGCTACACCTTC.

CDR3 nucleotide sequence: TGTGCCAGCAGCCAACAGGGTGGCAGGGAGGAGACCCAGTACTTC. The encoded protein is CASSQQGGREETQYF. This rearrangement joins TRBV5-8 to TRBJ2-5, with D perhaps TRBD1 (6 bases). This CDR3 spans 15 amino acids. V dropped 4 bases and J dropped 5 bases, with 18 bases sitting between them. Germline loops: CDR1 SGHTS, CDR2 YDEGEE.

This chain connects TRBV9 to TRBJ2-3; 10 nucleotides agree with TRBD2. The CDR3 spans 14 residues. V lost 4 bases and J lost 6; bases outside the gene matches: 5. Germline V lookup: CDR1 SGDLS, CDR2 YYNGEE. The CDR3 nucleotides read TGTGCCAGCAGCATGGGACTAGCGACGGATACGCAGTATTTT. Translated: CASSMGLATDTQYF.

This chain joins TRBV3-1 (or the pseudogene TRBV3-2) and TRBJ1-5; 7 nucleotides match TRBD1. J lost 0 bases, V lost 2 bases, and 1 base had no gene match. This CDR3 is built from 15 residues. Germline V lookup: CDR1 LGHDT, CDR2 YNNKEL (reference sequence). The CDR3 spells CASSQQGGSNQPQHF. Written as DNA, the CDR3 is TGTGCCAGCAGCCAACAGGGGGGTAGCAATCAGCCCCAGCATTTT.

This clone was observed a handful of times. This CDR3 is CASSLGRNSYNSPLHF. The CDR3 nucleotides read TGTGCCAGCAGCCTGGGGCGGAACTCCTATAATTCACCCCTCCACTTT. The chain couples TRBV5-5 to TRBJ1-6; D is possibly TRBD1 (5 bases). Trimming took 4 bases from V and 0 from J, leaving 11 bases between them. CDR3 size: 16 residues. CDR1 is SGHKS and CDR2 is YYEKEE in the germline V gene (reference sequence).

CDR3 sequence (DNA): TGTGCCAGCAGCTCTGACTTAAGTGAGCAGTTCTTC. Protein sequence: CASSSDLSEQFF. The rearrangement uses TRBV7-2 and TRBJ2-1, with D unresolved. The CDR3 totals 12 residues. Germline V gives CDR1 SGHTA, CDR2 FQGNSA. Between the trimmed V and J ends, which lost 4 bases and 9 bases, there was a span of 10 bases. Complete variable domain (other parts from reference TRBV7-2 and TRBJ2-1): GAGVSQSPSNKVTEKGKDVELRCDPISGHTALYWYRQSLGQGLEFLIYFQGNSAPDKSGLPSDRFSAERTGGSVSTLTIQRTQQEDSAVYLCASSSDLSEQFFGPGTRLTVL.

The chain is built from TRBV10-3 and TRBJ2-1; 7 nucleotides line up with TRBD1. Germline trimming cut 10 bases from V and 3 bases from J; bases unmatched to any gene: 6. The CDR3 covers 13 residues. The germline CDR1 and CDR2 sequences are ENHRY and SYGVKD. CDR3 region: CATAGGNYNEQFF. CDR3 nucleotides: TGTGCCACCGCAGGGGGTAACTACAATGAGCAGTTCTTC.

This chain joins TRBV19 and TRBJ1-5; TRBD1 is a possible D gene (6 bases). Germline V gene data show CDR1 as LNHDA and CDR2 as SQIVND (reference sequence). The V gene lost 5 bases and the J gene lost 7 bases, with 12 bases spanning the gap. The length of the CDR3 is 13 residues. Here the CDR3 DNA reads TGTGCCAGTAGTCCCCAGACAGGCCAGCCCCAGCATTTT. Its translation: CASSPQTGQPQHF.

A few counts support this clone. The chain employs TRBV19 and TRBJ1-3; no definite D call. Germline CDR1 is LNHDA and CDR2 is SQIVND (reference sequence). The CDR3 runs to 14 residues. Trimming cost V 8 bases and J 7 bases, with 18 bases left between them. In DNA form, the CDR3 reads TGTGCCAGTTTACACCGGGAATCACGGAACACCATATATTTT. This encodes CASLHRESRNTIYF.

Here the CDR3 reads CASSAVSRVPGNTIYF. CDR3 in DNA: TGCGCCAGCAGCGCGGTATCCAGGGTCCCCGGAAACACCATATATTTT. The V and J genes are TRBV5-1 and TRBJ1-3; D may be TRBD1 (5 bases). The CDR3 is made up of 16 amino acids. Germline values: CDR1 SGHRS, CDR2 YFSETQ. V lost 4 bases and J lost 4, with 18 bases in between. The whole variable domain, remainder taken from reference TRBV5-1 and TRBJ1-3, is KAGVTQTPRYLIKTRGQQVTLSCSPISGHRSVSWYQQTPGQGLQFLFEYFSETQRNKGNFPGRFSGRQFSNSRSEMNVSTLELGDSALYLCASSAVSRVPGNTIYFGEGSWLTVV.

The V call is TRBV15, the J call TRBJ1-1, with 8 bases lining up with TRBD1. J was trimmed by 4 bases and V by 5 bases; bases with no gene match: 15. The CDR3 contains 17 residues. Germline V gives CDR1 LNHNV, CDR2 YYDKDF (reference sequence). Here the CDR3 reads CATSLFGQGGRATEAFF. The CDR3 DNA follows: TGTGCCACCAGCCTTTTCGGACAGGGAGGGAGGGCCACTGAAGCTTTCTTT.

This chain links TRBV19 with TRBJ2-5; 11 bases line up with TRBD2. V trimming: 1 base; J trimming: 4 bases; junction bases outside the gene matches: 8. The CDR3 loop spans 17 amino acids. Germline CDR1 is LNHDA and CDR2 is SQIVND (reference sequence). The DNA for the CDR3 is TGTGCCAGTAGTATAGCTCTAGCGGGGGGCATACCAGAGACCCAGTACTTC. This translates into CASSIALAGGIPETQYF.

V and J are TRBV7-2 and TRBJ2-4, with D perhaps TRBD2 (6 bases). The length of the CDR3 is 16 residues. Germline CDR1 reads SGHTA; CDR2 reads FQGNSA. Trimming stripped 1 base from V and 7 bases from J, with 17 bases between. The CDR3, as DNA: TGTGCCAGCAGCTTAGGAGGCGGGGCGGGGTCTAACATTCAGTACTTC. Protein: CASSLGGGAGSNIQYF.

The chain couples TRBV6-2 or TRBV6-3 to TRBJ2-5; 9 positions agree with TRBD2. Looked up from germline, CDR1 is MNHEY and CDR2 is SVGEGT. This CDR3 region has 17 residues. V gave up 7 bases and J gave up 2 bases; unmatched junction bases: 14. CDR3 loop: CASNPLRTSEIQETQYF. For the CDR3, the DNA is TGTGCCAGCAACCCTTTAAGGACTAGCGAAATTCAAGAGACCCAGTACTTC.

The chain joins TRBV19 to TRBJ2-6, with TRBD1 matching 7 bases. This CDR3 has 14 amino acids. CDR1 and CDR2 from the germline V gene are LNHDA and SQIVND (reference sequence). The junction had 5 bases not matched to a gene; V was cut back by 9 bases and J by 3 bases. CDR3 protein: CASQNRGGANVLTF. The CDR3 DNA follows: TGTGCCAGCCAAAACAGGGGTGGGGCCAACGTCCTGACTTTC.

The rearrangement links TRBV4-1 to TRBJ2-1, with 7 positions matching TRBD2. V trimming: 0 bases; J trimming: 6 bases; junction bases outside the gene matches: 8. This CDR3 spans 16 amino acids. Looked up from germline, CDR1 is MGHRA and CDR2 is YSYEKL. CDR3 DNA sequence: TGCGCCAGCAGCCAAGAACCCGGGACTACGGGCAATGAGCAGTTCTTC. As protein: CASSQEPGTTGNEQFF.

The chain couples TRBV5-1 to TRBJ2-3, with D uncertain. Between the trimmed V and J ends, which lost 4 bases and 3 bases, there was a span of 15 bases. CDR1 is SGHRS and CDR2 is YFSETQ in the germline V gene. This CDR3 region has 15 residues. CDR3 amino acids: CASSLTASGTDTQYF. In DNA form, the CDR3 reads TGCGCCAGCAGCCTTACAGCCAGTGGGACAGATACGCAGTATTTT.

This clone was observed a few times. This chain connects TRBV3-1 (or the pseudogene TRBV3-2) to TRBJ2-1, with 7 bases that match TRBD2. The CDR3 has 14 residues. V lost 0 bases to trimming and J lost 9 bases; unmatched junction nucleotides: 5. Germline V gives CDR1 LGHDT, CDR2 YNNKEL (reference sequence). This CDR3 is CASSQEWEGSEQFF. CDR3 bases: TGTGCCAGCAGCCAAGAATGGGAGGGGAGTGAGCAGTTCTTC.

This clone was seen only once. The junction does not match germline at one end; this may be a read error. The chain carries TRBV7-7 and TRBJ2-1; 10 bases align to TRBD2. CDR3 size: 15 residues. Germline assignment: CDR1 SSHAT and CDR2 FNYEAQ (reference sequence). The CDR3 sequence: CASSFSSGGGNEQFF. The CDR3 region has the DNA TGTGCTAGCAGCTTCTCTAGCGGGGGAGGCAATGAGCAGTTCTTC.

The chain joins TRBV10-3 to TRBJ1-4, with no clear D. The CDR3 spans 14 residues. The V and J ends lost 4 bases and 5 bases respectively, with 11 bases between them. Germline V gives CDR1 ENHRY, CDR2 SYGVKD. In nucleotides, the CDR3 is TGTGCCATCAGTGCTAACAGTCGCAATGAAAAACTGTTTTTT. Translating gives CAISANSRNEKLFF.

This clone was seen a single time. The V and J genes are TRBV12-3 or TRBV12-4 and TRBJ2-1; no clear D. The CDR3 has 13 residues. V lost 7 bases, J lost 0 bases, and 7 bases lay in between. The CDR3 loop reads CASTQVSYNEQFF. CDR3 nucleotide sequence: TGTGCCAGCACCCAGGTCTCCTACAATGAGCAGTTCTTC.

This chain uses TRBV5-5 with TRBJ2-3; D is unresolved. V shed 4 bases and J shed 3 bases, with 15 bases lying between them. Germline CDR1 is SGHKS and CDR2 is YYEKEE (reference sequence). This CDR3 is built from 15 residues. The CDR3: CASSKIQAATDTQYF. For the CDR3, the DNA is TGTGCCAGCAGCAAAATTCAGGCTGCGACAGATACGCAGTATTTT.

This clone was counted a single time. The CDR3 bases are TGTGCCAGCAGCTTAGCGGGGGGCGGGCTGGAAACGCAGTATTTT. Its translation is CASSLAGGGLETQYF. The V gene is TRBV11-2, the J gene TRBJ2-3, with D possibly matching TRBD2 (7 bases). V shed 1 base and J shed 9 bases, with 17 bases lying between them. The CDR3 is 15 amino acids. Germline CDR1 SGHAT, CDR2 FQNNGV.

The DNA of the CDR3 is TGTGCCATAAAGACCCGGACGTGGGAGGAGAAGGGTTCACCCCTCCACTTT. It is translated as CAIKTRTWEEKGSPLHF. This chain joins TRBV19 and TRBJ1-6; D gene uncertain. Germline V gene lookup returns CDR1 LNHDA and CDR2 SQIVND (reference sequence). The length of the CDR3 is 17 residues. The ends were cut back, 10 bases at V and 9 bases at J, with 28 bases in the middle. Drawing the rest from reference TRBV19 and TRBJ1-6, the complete variable domain is DGGITQSPKYLFRKEGQNVTLSCEQNLNHDAMYWYRQDPGQGLRLIYYSQIVNDFQKGDIAEGYSVSREKKESFPLTVTSAQKNPTAFYLCAIKTRTWEEKGSPLHFGNGTRLTVT.